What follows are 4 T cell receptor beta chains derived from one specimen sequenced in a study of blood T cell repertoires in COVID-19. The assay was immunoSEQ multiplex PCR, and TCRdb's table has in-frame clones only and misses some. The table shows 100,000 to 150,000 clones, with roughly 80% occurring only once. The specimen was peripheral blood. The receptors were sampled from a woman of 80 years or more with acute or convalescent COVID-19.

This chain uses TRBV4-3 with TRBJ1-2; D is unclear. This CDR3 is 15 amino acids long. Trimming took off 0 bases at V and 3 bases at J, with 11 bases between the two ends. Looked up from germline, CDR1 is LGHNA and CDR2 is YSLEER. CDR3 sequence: CASSQEKRSDYGYTF. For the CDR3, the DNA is TGCGCCAGCAGCCAAGAGAAACGATCGGACTATGGCTACACCTTC.

CDR3 sequence (DNA): TGTGCCAGCAGCGTCACAGTGGTCGCTACTGAAGCTTTCTTT. This codes for CASSVTVVATEAFF. J is TRBJ1-1 and V is TRBV7-2; D unclear. The V and J ends lost 5 bases and 5 bases respectively, with 15 bases between them. Germline lookup yields CDR1 SGHTA and CDR2 FQGNSA. The CDR3 has 14 residues.

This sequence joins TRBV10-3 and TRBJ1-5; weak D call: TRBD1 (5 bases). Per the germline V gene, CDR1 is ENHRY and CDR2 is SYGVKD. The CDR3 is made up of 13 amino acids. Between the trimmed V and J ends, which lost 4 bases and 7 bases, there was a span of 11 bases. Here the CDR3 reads CAISAGLGQPQHF. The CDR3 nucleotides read TGTGCCATCAGTGCAGGGCTTGGACAGCCCCAGCATTTT.

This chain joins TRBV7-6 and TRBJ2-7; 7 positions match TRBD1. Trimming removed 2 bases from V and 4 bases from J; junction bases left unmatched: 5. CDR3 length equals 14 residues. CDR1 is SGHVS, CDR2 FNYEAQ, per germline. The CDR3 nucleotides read TGTGCCAGCAGCTTACAACAGGGGATTTACGAGCAGTACTTC. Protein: CASSLQQGIYEQYF.